This T cell receptor (beta chain) was recovered during a study of cytomegalovirus exposure and HLA in healthy donors. The study's findings and limits: Rarity marked most TCR sequences, yet some public TCRs occurred in many donors. There were a few CMV-associated chains whose specificity for CMV antigens was confirmed in vitro. The authors judged a highly shared variant cluster likely a sequencing artifact. Reportedly, a later analysis found an Asian-associated ancestry cluster had fewer N-insertions than the approximately 700-donor mean.

Primers for the PCR totalled 60 Vbeta and 13 Jbeta. The data were produced by immunoSEQ multiplex PCR, yet TCRdb's version contains in-frame clones alone and is incomplete. The specimen's table records more than 95,000 clones. As regards this clone: Its target is unknown.

This CDR3 contains 12 residues. Trimming pared 5 bases from V and 6 bases from J, leaving 11 bases between. From germline, CDR1 is MDHEN and CDR2 SYDVKM. Sequencing was carried out using PBMCs. V is TRBV28 and J is TRBJ2-7, with D tentatively TRBD2 (5 bases). The TCR comes from a man aged 25 to 45 in good health and CMV-seronegative. The chain's CDR3 is CASSPRVTEQYF. The DNA for the CDR3 is TGTGCCAGCAGTCCGCGGGTCACCGAGCAGTACTTC.